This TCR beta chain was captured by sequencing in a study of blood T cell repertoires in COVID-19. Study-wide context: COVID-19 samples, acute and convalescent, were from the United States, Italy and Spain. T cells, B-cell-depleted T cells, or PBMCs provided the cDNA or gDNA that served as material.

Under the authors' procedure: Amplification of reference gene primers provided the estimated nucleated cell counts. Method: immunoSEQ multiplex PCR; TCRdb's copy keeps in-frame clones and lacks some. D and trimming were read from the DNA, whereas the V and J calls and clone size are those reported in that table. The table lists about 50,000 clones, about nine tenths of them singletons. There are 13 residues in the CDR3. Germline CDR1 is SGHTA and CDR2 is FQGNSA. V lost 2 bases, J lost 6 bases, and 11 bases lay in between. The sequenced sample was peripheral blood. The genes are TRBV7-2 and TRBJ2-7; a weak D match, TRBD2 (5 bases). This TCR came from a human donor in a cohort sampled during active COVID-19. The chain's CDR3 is CASSLTGYSEQYF. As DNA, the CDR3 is TGTGCCAGCAGCTTAACGGGGTACAGCGAGCAGTACTTC.